These 22 T cell receptor beta chains originate from one sample sequenced in a study of cytomegalovirus exposure and HLA in healthy donors (dated by TCRdb to 2016 to 2017). The library came from the immunoSEQ multiplex PCR assay. Sourced from immuneACCESS, this table was stored by TCRdb with only in-frame sequences that have V and J called. A share of the clones is absent; for the studies checked, an unresolved V gene accounts for under half, and the remainder has no known explanation. The sample yields 110,000 to 150,000 clones; approximately 91% were counted once. The ten largest clones take up about 0.64% of the sample. Sequencing input: PBMCs. These receptors were taken from a man younger than 35 in good health and CMV-seronegative.

This clone was counted once. This rearrangement joins TRBV6-1 to TRBJ1-6, with TRBD1 matching 8 bases. The CDR3 contains 14 residues. CDR1 MNHNS and CDR2 SASEGT come from the germline V gene. V lost 6 bases to trimming and J lost 6 bases; unmatched junction nucleotides: 4. CDR3 sequence (DNA): TGTGCCAGCAGCGGACAGGGTCCTAATTCACCCCTCCACTTT. Amino acid sequence: CASSGQGPNSPLHF.

The J gene is TRBJ1-5, the V gene TRBV27; a weak D match, TRBD1 (6 bases). Trimming removed 4 bases at V and 2 bases at J, with 15 bases between. The CDR3 loop spans 16 amino acids. CDR1 is MNHEY, CDR2 SMNVEV, per germline (reference sequence). CDR3 protein: CASSSRGTLGNQPQHF. The CDR3 region has the DNA TGTGCCAGCAGTTCCAGGGGTACCTTAGGCAATCAGCCCCAGCATTTT.

The chain uses TRBV10-3 and TRBJ1-2; TRBD1 matches 8 bases. In germline, CDR1 is ENHRY, CDR2 SYGVKD. Germline trimming cut 6 bases from V and 10 bases from J; bases unmatched to any gene: 10. The length of the CDR3 is 13 residues. CDR3 nucleotides: TGTGCCATCAGGAGAGGACAGGGAGTCGACTACACCTTC. It codes for CAIRRGQGVDYTF.

This chain joins TRBV30 and TRBJ1-2, with D hard to call. The CDR3 runs 10 residues. The germline V gene encodes CDR1 GTSNPN and CDR2 SVGIG (reference sequence). V was trimmed by 8 bases and J by 5 bases, leaving 9 bases between them. CDR3 coding DNA: TGTGCCCTGTCGGGATATGGCTACACCTTC. It encodes CALSGYGYTF.

This sequence joins TRBV23-1 and TRBJ2-2; a possible D gene is TRBD2 (5 bases). TRBV23-1 is annotated as an ORF whose role is uncertain. This CDR3 has 18 amino acids. Trimming took 2 bases from V and 8 from J, leaving 24 bases between them. The CDR3 DNA is TGCGCCAGCAGTCAAGGAGAGGGAAGGACCCTACCCCCGGGGGAGCTGTTTTTT. Its translation is CASSQGEGRTLPPGELFF.

This clone appeared once. The chain links TRBV4-3 to TRBJ2-1, with D maybe TRBD2 (6 bases). Germline lookup yields CDR1 LGHNA and CDR2 YSLEER. V was shortened by 0 bases and J by 0 bases, with 9 bases between the two germline ends. This CDR3 region has 16 residues. CDR3 DNA: TGCGCCAGCAGCCAAGATGGGGGGACCTCCTACAATGAGCAGTTCTTC. This gives the protein CASSQDGGTSYNEQFF.

This clone was found once. The chain joins TRBV7-3 to TRBJ2-3; 7 positions agree with TRBD2. Germline V lookup: CDR1 SGHTA, CDR2 FQGTGA. V lost 2 bases, J lost 0 bases, and 2 bases stayed unmatched. This CDR3 is built from 15 residues. CDR3 coding DNA: TGTGCCAGCAGCTTATTGGGGGGGAGCACAGATACGCAGTATTTT. This codes for CASSLLGGSTDTQYF.

The chain uses TRBV6-1 and TRBJ2-3; D remains unclear. V lost 1 base and J 0 bases, leaving 8 bases between the germline ends. There are 15 residues in the CDR3. CDR1 and CDR2 from the germline V gene are MNHNS and SASEGT. The CDR3 reads CASSEVRLSTDTQYF. DNA of the CDR3: TGTGCCAGCAGTGAAGTGCGCTTAAGCACAGATACGCAGTATTTT.

The chain couples TRBV5-1 to TRBJ1-6; 10 bases map to TRBD1. The length of the CDR3 is 17 residues. Unmatched junction bases numbered 8, after V lost 1 base and J lost 7 bases. CDR1 and CDR2 from the germline V gene are SGHRS and YFSETQ. Written as DNA, the CDR3 is TGCGCCAGCAGCTTGCGAAGGCAGGGACAGGGGAATTCACCCCTCCACTTT. Protein product: CASSLRRQGQGNSPLHF.

This chain joins TRBV5-6 and TRBJ1-2; a weak D match, TRBD1 (5 bases). This CDR3 region has 15 residues. Trimming left V 0 bases short and J 0 bases short, with 9 bases between. The germline CDR1 and CDR2 sequences are SGHDT and YYEEEE. CDR3 DNA: TGTGCCAGCAGCTTGGACAGGCGAGCTAACTATGGCTACACCTTC. This encodes CASSLDRRANYGYTF.

The chain employs TRBV18 and TRBJ2-1, with D possibly being TRBD2 (6 bases). Trimming took off 1 base at V and 3 bases at J, with 16 bases between the two ends. Germline V gives CDR1 KGHSH, CDR2 LQKENI. The length of the CDR3 is 17 residues. CDR3 DNA sequence: TGTGCCAGCTCACCACTAGGAACCGGGAGTGTCTACAATGAGCAGTTCTTC. Translating gives CASSPLGTGSVYNEQFF.

The J gene is TRBJ2-2, the V gene TRBV6-4, with 11 bases that match TRBD2. Germline CDR1 reads MRHNA; CDR2 reads SNTAGT. V lost 8 bases to trimming and J lost 5 bases; unmatched junction nucleotides: 4. CDR3 size: 14 residues. The CDR3 DNA is TGTGCCAGCCGACTAGCGGGGCGGACCGGGGAGCTGTTTTTT. Amino acids: CASRLAGRTGELFF.

V gene TRBV6-1 combines with J gene TRBJ2-7; D not certain. Germline CDR1 MNHNS, CDR2 SASEGT. The V and J ends lost 6 bases and 2 bases respectively, with 8 bases between them. The CDR3 extends over 12 amino acids. CDR3 sequence (DNA): TGTGCCAGCAGGGAACCAGCCTACGAGCAGTACTTC. Translated: CASREPAYEQYF.

This sequence joins TRBV7-9 and TRBJ2-3; a possible D gene is TRBD2 (5 bases). Germline-derived CDR1 and CDR2 are SEHNR and FQNEAQ (reference sequence). CDR3 length: 13 amino acids. The ends were cut back, 3 bases at V and 3 bases at J, with 7 bases in the middle. The CDR3, as DNA: TGTGCCAGCAGCTTCCTAGCTACAGATACGCAGTATTTT. This codes for CASSFLATDTQYF.

The CDR3 nucleotides are TGTGCCAGTAGTAAGACGGGACAGAACTATGGCTACACCTTC. Protein: CASSKTGQNYGYTF. The V call is TRBV19, the J call TRBJ1-2; 7 bases match TRBD1. The germline CDR1 and CDR2 sequences are LNHDA and SQIVND (reference sequence). CDR3 length equals 14 residues. Trimming took 4 bases from V and 2 from J; bases not matched to a gene: 4.

This clone was seen just once. The V gene is TRBV30, the J gene TRBJ1-5, with TRBD1 identical over 8 bases. Looked up from germline, CDR1 is GTSNPN and CDR2 is SVGIG (reference sequence). This CDR3 spans 14 amino acids. The junction had 0 bases not matched to a gene; V was cut back by 0 bases and J by 2 bases. CDR3 region: CAWSVGQGNQPQHF. In nucleotides, the CDR3 is TGTGCCTGGAGTGTGGGACAGGGCAATCAGCCCCAGCATTTT.

This clone showed up just once. The chain employs TRBV6-1 and TRBJ2-2; TRBD2 agrees at 11 bases. Germline V gene lookup returns CDR1 MNHNS and CDR2 SASEGT. The CDR3 length is 18 residues. J gave up 4 bases and V 2 bases, and 9 bases lay outside the gene matches. DNA of the CDR3: TGTGCCAGCAGTGAAACGGTTAGCGGGGGGGCGAGCACCGGGGAGCTGTTTTTT. Translated, it gives CASSETVSGGASTGELFF.

This chain links TRBV2 with TRBJ2-7, with D tentatively TRBD1 (6 bases). The germline CDR1 and CDR2 sequences are SNHLY and FYNNEI. V lost 9 bases, J lost 3 bases, and 18 bases lay in between. This CDR3 contains 14 residues. The CDR3 nucleotides read TGTGCCAGTACGGACAGAGCGACCTACTACGAGCAGTACTTC. Its translation is CASTDRATYYEQYF.

This clone occurred a few times. The V call is TRBV25-1, the J call TRBJ2-7, with 7 bases fitting TRBD2. This CDR3 contains 13 residues. V shed 7 bases, J shed 4 bases, and the junction held 7 bases outside the gene matches. The germline V gene has CDR1 MGHDK and CDR2 SYGVNS. CDR3 coding DNA: TGTGCCAGCATGGGGACTAATCGGTACGAGCAGTACGTC. Amino acids: CASMGTNRYEQYV.

This chain uses TRBV9 with TRBJ2-1; 14 bases are shared with TRBD2. The junction had 19 bases not matched to a gene; V was cut back by 4 bases and J by 1 base. The germline V gene encodes CDR1 SGDLS and CDR2 YYNGEE. The CDR3 has 22 residues. CDR3 in amino acids: CASSLRPPSGTSGSYSYNEQFF. The DNA for the CDR3 is TGTGCCAGCAGCCTGAGACCGCCATCCGGGACTAGCGGGAGTTATTCCTACAATGAGCAGTTCTTC.

This clone appeared a single time. The chain combines TRBV5-4 with TRBJ2-3; the D gene is possibly TRBD2 (5 bases). The CDR3 totals 14 residues. V gave up 0 bases and J gave up 4 bases, with 9 bases separating them. Per germline, CDR1 SGHNT and CDR2 YYREEE (reference sequence). The CDR3 is CASSLGLAPDTQYF. Written as DNA, the CDR3 is TGTGCCAGCAGCTTGGGGCTAGCCCCAGATACGCAGTATTTT. Based on the CDR3 plus reference TRBV5-4 and TRBJ2-3, the full variable domain is ETGVTQSPTHLIKTRGQQVTLRCSSQSGHNTVSWYQQALGQGPQFIFQYYREEENGRGNFPPRFSGLQFPNYSSELNVNALELDDSALYLCASSLGLAPDTQYFGPGTRLTVL.

This chain joins TRBV20-1 and TRBJ1-2; 8 positions agree with TRBD1. CDR3 length: 11 amino acids. Germline CDR1 reads DFQATT; CDR2 reads SNEGSKA (reference sequence). Written as DNA, the CDR3 is TGCAGCTCAGGGGGCAACTATGGCTACACCTTC. Its protein is CSSGGNYGYTF.